The 21 T cell receptor beta chains below come from one sample, sequenced in a study of graft-versus-host responses after intestinal transplantation. Some clones are missing from TCRdb's copy, which holds only in-frame ones; the method was immunoSEQ multiplex PCR. The sample comprises 13,000 to 15,000 clones, 74% of which are singletons, and roughly 7.7% rests with the top ten. Processed graft tissue released its intraepithelial and lamina propria lymphocytes. Sequencing was performed on ileum tissue, taken 16 days after intestinal transplant. The source is a human patient who received an intestinal transplant, so some T cells may come from the graft donor.

This sequence joins TRBV9 and TRBJ1-2; possibly TRBD1 for D (6 bases). Germline values: CDR1 SGDLS, CDR2 YYNGEE. Trimming removed 0 bases from V and 4 bases from J, with 13 bases in between. This CDR3 region has 15 residues. CDR3 coding DNA: TGTGCCAGCAGCGTAGGTTCGACAGGCCTCTATGGCTACACCTTC. It yields the protein CASSVGSTGLYGYTF.

By its share, this clone is medium-sized. The chain combines TRBV27 with TRBJ2-1; 8 bases fit TRBD2. The CDR3 loop spans 14 amino acids. Per germline, CDR1 MNHEY and CDR2 SMNVEV (reference sequence). The CDR3 sequence: CAAARTGGYNEQFF. CDR3 DNA: TGTGCAGCTGCCCGCACGGGAGGGTACAATGAGCAGTTCTTC.

The rearrangement uses TRBV10-3 and TRBJ1-2, with 10 bases matching TRBD1. Germline trimming cut 11 bases from V and 1 base from J; bases unmatched to any gene: 4. The CDR3 is 13 residues long. Germline assignment: CDR1 ENHRY and CDR2 SYGVKD. The CDR3 spells CALGTGDNYGYTF. The DNA for the CDR3 is TGTGCCCTAGGGACAGGGGATAACTATGGCTACACCTTC.

V is TRBV19 and J is TRBJ1-5; D perhaps matches TRBD1 (5 bases). V was shortened by 9 bases and J by 2 bases, with 14 bases between the two germline ends. CDR3 length equals 14 residues. Germline lookup yields CDR1 LNHDA and CDR2 SQIVND (reference sequence). The DNA for the CDR3 is TGTGCCAGCCAGGGTTCTCATGGCAATCAGCCCCAGCATTTT. This encodes CASQGSHGNQPQHF.

This chain connects TRBV27 to TRBJ1-2, with TRBD1 matching over 10 bases. Germline V gene sequence: CDR1 MNHEY, CDR2 SMNVEV (reference sequence). Losses at the gene ends were 6 bases for V and 8 bases for J; bases not matched to a gene: 3. This CDR3 comprises 12 residues. In nucleotides, the CDR3 is TGTGCCAGCAGCGGGACAGGGGAAGGCTACACCTTC. Protein sequence: CASSGTGEGYTF.

The rearrangement links TRBV6-6 to TRBJ2-7; a weak D match, TRBD2 (6 bases). CDR1 and CDR2 from the germline V gene are MNHNY and SVGAGI (reference sequence). The V end lost 6 bases, the J end lost 9 bases, and 15 bases lay between the germline ends. The CDR3 extends over 12 amino acids. In DNA form, the CDR3 reads TGTGCCAGCAGCATCGGGGGAGTTGGGCAGTACTTC. Translating gives CASSIGGVGQYF.

The J gene is TRBJ2-2, the V gene TRBV10-3; TRBD1 matches 8 bases. This CDR3 is built from 18 residues. V shed 2 bases and J 4 bases; nucleotides not matched to a gene: 12. Germline loops: CDR1 ENHRY, CDR2 SYGVKD. The CDR3 is CAISEALTGESGTGELFF. Written as DNA, the CDR3 is TGTGCCATCAGTGAGGCTCTGACAGGGGAATCAGGCACCGGGGAGCTGTTTTTT.

This chain joins TRBV27 and TRBJ1-2, with TRBD1 matching 8 bases. Looked up from germline, CDR1 is MNHEY and CDR2 is SMNVEV (reference sequence). The CDR3 spans 13 residues. Trimming cost V 6 bases and J 8 bases; bases outside gene matches: 8. CDR3 bases: TGTGCCAGCAGCCGACCGGACAGGGACGGCTACACCTTC. Encoded protein: CASSRPDRDGYTF.

V and J are TRBV2 and TRBJ2-7; TRBD2 matches 13 bases. With V trimmed by 5 bases and J by 5 bases, 6 bases remained unmatched. Germline V gene lookup returns CDR1 SNHLY and CDR2 FYNNEI. The CDR3 has 15 residues. The CDR3 protein is CASSPRTSGGDEQYF. CDR3 bases: TGTGCCAGCAGTCCTCGGACTAGCGGGGGAGACGAGCAGTACTTC.

This clone was seen a few times. The J gene is TRBJ2-1, the V gene TRBV28, with D hard to call. Germline CDR1 and CDR2: MDHEN and SYDVKM. V was clipped by 1 base and J by 5 bases, with 9 bases between them. CDR3 length equals 14 residues. The CDR3 nucleotides read TGTGCCAGCAGTTTATACCACGGAGACAATGAGCAGTTCTTC. This gives the protein CASSLYHGDNEQFF.

This chain joins TRBV11-2 and TRBJ2-7; D unclear. The germline CDR1 and CDR2 sequences are SGHAT and FQNNGV. V gave up 6 bases and J gave up 0 bases, with 15 bases separating them. There are 15 residues in the CDR3. Here the CDR3 reads CASRFLTLSSYEQYF. Written as DNA, the CDR3 is TGTGCCAGCAGGTTCCTAACGTTAAGCTCCTACGAGCAGTACTTC.

The V and J genes are TRBV5-6 and TRBJ1-1, with D perhaps matching TRBD1 (6 bases). This CDR3 is built from 17 residues. The ends were cut back, 3 bases at V and 1 base at J, with 19 bases in the middle. Germline V CDR1 and CDR2: SGHDT, YYEEEE. Here the CDR3 DNA reads TGTGCCAGCAGCTCACCCTACAGGGTATTAGGGAACACTGAAGCTTTCTTT. Translation: CASSSPYRVLGNTEAFF.

This clone has just a few counts. The genes are TRBV6-5 and TRBJ1-4; the D is unclear. V lost 0 bases and J 4 bases, leaving 9 bases between the germline ends. From germline, CDR1 is MNHEY and CDR2 SVGAGI. The CDR3 has 15 residues. The CDR3 bases are TGTGCCAGCAGTTACTCACGCAGGATTAATGAAAAACTGTTTTTT. It codes for CASSYSRRINEKLFF.

J is TRBJ2-5 and V is TRBV5-1, with 9 bases fitting TRBD1. The better agreement between TRBJ2-7 and the DNA end casts doubt on the J call. Germline CDR1 reads SGHRS; CDR2 reads YFSETQ. The CDR3 length is 15 residues. The CDR3 coding sequence is TGCGCCAGCAGCTTGGTGGGGACAGGGCCCTACGAGCAGTACTTC. Its translation is CASSLVGTGPYEQYF.

The gene calls are TRBV4-3 and TRBJ2-3; TRBD2 matches 7 bases. The germline V gene encodes CDR1 LGHNA and CDR2 YSLEER. With V trimmed by 0 bases and J by 2 bases, 14 bases remained unmatched. This CDR3 contains 19 residues. This CDR3 is CASSQDPRGSSGFTDTQYF. For the CDR3, the DNA is TGCGCCAGCAGCCAAGACCCCCGGGGGTCTAGCGGTTTCACAGATACGCAGTATTTT.

The rearrangement links TRBV10-3 to TRBJ1-1; D is possibly TRBD1 (6 bases). The V end lost 6 bases, the J end lost 4 bases, and 15 bases lay between the germline ends. The CDR3 consists of 14 residues. Per germline, CDR1 ENHRY and CDR2 SYGVKD. CDR3 nucleotide sequence: TGTGCCATCAGCTACGTAGGGGGTGGCACTGAAGCTTTCTTT. Protein product: CAISYVGGGTEAFF.

The chain uses TRBV12-2 and TRBJ1-1; the DNA was not used to check the table's D call, TRBD1. TRBV12-2 has pseudogene status. There are 18 residues in the CDR3. The CDR3 bases are TGTGCAAGTCGCTCAATAAAAAAGACAGGGATCCCCGACACTGAAGCTTTCTTT. It translates to CASRSIKKTGIPDTEAFF.

The chain uses TRBV5-1 and TRBJ2-5, with D perhaps TRBD2 (6 bases). This CDR3 has 15 amino acids. V gave up 2 bases and J gave up 7 bases, with 18 bases separating them. CDR1 SGHRS and CDR2 YFSETQ come from the germline V gene. CDR3 residues: CASSLWRRDFGTQYF. The CDR3 coding sequence is TGCGCCAGCAGCTTATGGAGGAGGGACTTCGGGACCCAGTACTTC. Together with reference TRBV5-1 and TRBJ2-5, the CDR3 gives the full variable domain: KAGVTQTPRYLIKTRGQQVTLSCSPISGHRSVSWYQQTPGQGLQFLFEYFSETQRNKGNFPGRFSGRQFSNSRSEMNVSTLELGDSALYLCASSLWRRDFGTQYFGPGTRLLVL.

This chain joins TRBV4-1 and TRBJ2-1, with 12 bases fitting TRBD2. J gave up 5 bases and V 4 bases, and 12 bases lay outside the gene matches. This CDR3 comprises 18 residues. Germline V gene data show CDR1 as MGHRA and CDR2 as YSYEKL. Here the CDR3 DNA reads TGCGCCAGCAGCCTCATTCTAGCGGGAGGGCCTTTCGACAATGAGCAGTTCTTC. Translated: CASSLILAGGPFDNEQFF.

The chain couples TRBV27 to TRBJ2-3, with 12 bases matching TRBD2. V lost 5 bases and J lost 8; bases outside the gene matches: 8. CDR1 and CDR2 (germline): MNHEY, SMNVEV (reference sequence). The CDR3 runs 15 residues. The DNA for the CDR3 is TGTGCCAGCAGTCATCCGGGACTAGCGGGTTTTACGCAGTATTTT. Protein product: CASSHPGLAGFTQYF.

This rearrangement joins TRBV19 to TRBJ2-4, with 9 bases aligning to TRBD2. The CDR3 totals 19 residues. Germline CDR1 is LNHDA and CDR2 is SQIVND (reference sequence). The V gene end was trimmed by 3 bases and the J gene end by 2 bases; junction bases not matched to a gene: 14. CDR3 DNA sequence: TGTGCCAGTAGTATCTTGGCGGGAGGGCTAGGGGGAACCAAAAACATTCAGTACTTC. Translating gives CASSILAGGLGGTKNIQYF.